These T cell receptor beta chains were read from a single sample in a study of CD8 T cells in Susac syndrome. TCRdb processed the immunoSEQ multiplex PCR reads anew with MiXCR; each CDR3 protein has one entry. The sample holds about 140,000 distinct CDR3 sequences, around 95% seen once. Material for sequencing was CD4+ T cells from PBMCs. The receptor source for this set is a human donor with Susac syndrome. CDR3s include the opening cysteine and the closing phenylalanine or tryptophan. The D gene is left open where the match is weak. Only part of the rows carry a size: once, few, many, or a class if the clone is expanded.

d_call | j_call | v_call | clone_size | cdr3_nt | cdr3_aa
TRBD2 | TRBJ2-1 | TRBV28 | NA | TGTGCCAGCAGTCTCTCAGCTAGCGGGGGCGGTGAGCAGTTCTTC | CASSLSASGGGEQFF
NA | TRBJ2-6 | TRBV29-1 | NA | TGCAGCGTTGAACAAGCTGGGGCTGGGGCCAACGTCCTGACTTTC | CSVEQAGAGANVLTF
NA | TRBJ1-2 | TRBV12-3/TRBV12-4 | once | TGTGCCAGCAGTTACCCAGGGCATGGCTACACCTTC | CASSYPGHGYTF
NA | TRBJ2-5 | TRBV5-1 | once | TGCGCCAGCAGCCCAAACGTGCAAGAGACCCAGTACTTC | CASSPNVQETQYF
TRBD2 | TRBJ2-1 | TRBV19 | NA | TGTGCCAGTAGGCGCCGGGGACTAGCGGGGGGCAATGAGCAGTTCTTC | CASRRRGLAGGNEQFF
TRBD1 | TRBJ2-7 | TRBV7-2 | NA | TGTGCCAGCAGCCGCACGGGACAGGGGACCTACGAGCAGTACTTC | CASSRTGQGTYEQYF
NA | TRBJ2-7 | TRBV6-5 | NA | TGTGCCAGCAGTTACTCGAAAGGCGAGCAGTACTTC | CASSYSKGEQYF
NA | TRBJ2-7 | TRBV12-3/TRBV12-4 | NA | TGTGCCAGCAGGGGAAGGGGCGAGCAGTACTTC | CASRGRGEQYF
TRBD1 | TRBJ2-7 | TRBV28 | NA | TGTGCCAGCAGTTCCCCGGGACAGGTCTACGAGCAGTACTTC | CASSSPGQVYEQYF
TRBD2 | TRBJ2-1 | TRBV13 | NA | TGTGCCAGCAGCCCGGGGACTACTTTCCTTTCCTACAATGAGCAGTTCTTC | CASSPGTTFLSYNEQFF
TRBD1 | TRBJ1-4 | TRBV4-1 | NA | TGCGCCAGCAGCCGACCGACAGGGGTGGATGAAAAACTGTTTTTT | CASSRPTGVDEKLFF
NA | TRBJ2-2 | TRBV7-8 | NA | TGTGCCAGCAGCTTTCGTGGGAATAGGGCCGGGGAGCTGTTTTTT | CASSFRGNRAGELFF
NA | TRBJ2-5 | TRBV25-1 | NA | TGTGCCAGCAGTGAATCTAGGAGGGCGGTGGGGACCCAGTACTTC | CASSESRRAVGTQYF
NA | TRBJ2-7 | TRBV2 | NA | TGTGCCAGCAGCCGTACCTACGAGCAGTACTTC | CASSRTYEQYF
NA | TRBJ2-3 | TRBV5-1 | NA | TGCGCCAGCAGCTTTACTGGGACTAGCACAGATACGCAGTATTTT | CASSFTGTSTDTQYF
NA | TRBJ1-2 | TRBV30 | NA | TGTGCCTGGAGTGCGGACAGCCCTAACTATGGCTACACCTTC | CAWSADSPNYGYTF
NA | TRBJ2-5 | TRBV7-9 | NA | TGTGCCAGCAGCTACCTTGGTGGGGAGACCCAGTACTTC | CASSYLGGETQYF
NA | TRBJ1-1 | TRBV30 | NA | TGTGCCTGGAGTAGTTTTTGGCGGGCTTTCTTT | CAWSSFWRAFF
TRBD2 | TRBJ2-3 | TRBV27 | NA | TGTGCCAGCAGTGAGGCGGGAGCCGGGGGAGATACGCAGTATTTT | CASSEAGAGGDTQYF
NA | TRBJ2-7 | TRBV6-5 | NA | TGTGCCAGCGCCGTGGGCAGGGGGGGGTACGAGCAGTACTTC | CASAVGRGGYEQYF
NA | TRBJ2-1 | TRBV18 | once | TGTGCCAGCTCACCACTTTCGGCTGGCGAGCAGTTCTTC | CASSPLSAGEQFF
TRBD1 | TRBJ1-1 | TRBV28 | NA | TGTGCCAGCAACATAGAATACAGGGGAACTGAAGCTTTCTTT | CASNIEYRGTEAFF
NA | TRBJ2-1 | TRBV20-1 | NA | TGCAGTGCCACCCCCGCGGCCCGGAGCTCCTACAATGAGCAGTTCTTC | CSATPAARSSYNEQFF
NA | TRBJ2-7 | TRBV20-1 | NA | TGCAGTGCTAGAGATCTGGGGAGCTCCTACGAGCAGTACTTC | CSARDLGSSYEQYF
NA | TRBJ1-5 | TRBV9 | NA | TGTGCCAGCGGATCGGCCCACCGGCAGCCCCAGCATTTT | CASGSAHRQPQHF
TRBD2 | TRBJ2-1 | TRBV9 | once | TGTGCCAGCAGCGCGGGGACTAGCGGCTACAATGAGCAGTTCTTC | CASSAGTSGYNEQFF
NA | TRBJ1-6 | TRBV2 | NA | TGTGCCAGCAGTGATGTGGCCAATAGCGGTTCACCCCTCCACTTT | CASSDVANSGSPLHF
TRBD1 | TRBJ1-5 | TRBV6-2/TRBV6-3 | NA | TGTGCCAGCAGTTACCAGGGACAGATTTGGCCCCAGCATTTT | CASSYQGQIWPQHF
NA | TRBJ2-1 | TRBV11-2 | NA | TGCCCCCACGATGAGCAGTTCTTC | CPHDEQFF
NA | TRBJ2-7 | TRBV4-2 | NA | TGTGCCAGCAGCCAAGATATGGAGGGAGTGACCTTGCACTTC | CASSQDMEGVTLHF
NA | TRBJ1-1 | TRBV20-1 | NA | TGCAGTGCTAGATCGCCGAACACTGAAGCTTTCTTT | CSARSPNTEAFF
NA | TRBJ1-5 | TRBV19 | NA | TGTGCCAGTAAGCTGGGCCTCTACAATCAGCCCCAGCATTTT | CASKLGLYNQPQHF
NA | TRBJ2-6 | TRBV18 | NA | TGTGCCAGCTCACCAACGGGGGAAGGTGGGGCCAACGTCCTGACTTTC | CASSPTGEGGANVLTF
NA | TRBJ2-3 | TRBV30 | NA | TGTGCCTGGAGTCGAGGGGCAGATACGCAGTATTTT | CAWSRGADTQYF
NA | TRBJ2-3 | TRBV28 | NA | TGTGCCAGCAGTCCCCATTCCGGTCACGATACGCAGTATTTT | CASSPHSGHDTQYF
NA | TRBJ2-4 | TRBV27 | NA | TGTGCCAGCAGCCTGACCCGGGGGCGCGGCATTCAGTACTTC | CASSLTRGRGIQYF
TRBD2 | TRBJ2-1 | TRBV4-2 | NA | TGTGCCAGCAGCCAAGATCAGACTAGCCCAGGATACAATGAGCAGTTCTTC | CASSQDQTSPGYNEQFF
NA | TRBJ2-5 | TRBV9 | NA | TGTGCCAGCAGCGCCTCGTCGGCACGAGAGACCCAGTACTTC | CASSASSARETQYF
NA | TRBJ2-1 | TRBV3-1 | NA | TGTGCCAGCAGCCAAGTCCATGAGCAGTTCTTC | CASSQVHEQFF
NA | TRBJ1-2 | TRBV20-1 | NA | TGCAGTGCTAGAGAGAATCATGGGCTAATAGGCTACACCTTC | CSARENHGLIGYTF
NA | TRBJ1-2 | TRBV5-1 | NA | TGCGCCAGCAGCTTGGTGCCTCTCCTAGCAGGACAGCACTCCTATGGCTACACCTTC | CASSLVPLLAGQHSYGYTF
NA | TRBJ1-5 | TRBV20-1 | NA | TGCAGTGCTAGCAGGGTCCATCAGCCCCAGCATTTT | CSASRVHQPQHF
NA | TRBJ2-7 | TRBV25-1 | NA | TGTGCCAGCAGTGACGCTTGGGGATTATACGAGCAGTACTTC | CASSDAWGLYEQYF
TRBD1 | TRBJ1-5 | TRBV27 | NA | TGTGCCAGCAGCTCCGCCCGGGACAGGGCTTTCAATCAGCCCCAGCATTTT | CASSSARDRAFNQPQHF
TRBD2 | TRBJ2-1 | TRBV7-3 | NA | TGTGCCAGCAGCCACTACTCGCTAGCGGGAGGGTACAATGAGCAGTTCTTC | CASSHYSLAGGYNEQFF
NA | TRBJ1-5 | TRBV3-1 | once | TGTGCCAGTCGGAGGGGTCCTGATCAGCCCCAGCATTTT | CASRRGPDQPQHF
NA | TRBJ1-3 | TRBV7-9 | NA | TGTGCCAGCAGCGAAACCTACATCGGAAACACCATATATTTT | CASSETYIGNTIYF
TRBD1 | TRBJ1-4 | TRBV7-6 | NA | TGTGCCAGCAGTCCGGCCGGCGACAGGGGCGAAAAACTGTTTTTT | CASSPAGDRGEKLFF
NA | TRBJ2-5 | TRBV23-1 | NA | TGCGCCAGCAGTCCGGTGAGATTCCAAGAGACCCAGTACTTC | CASSPVRFQETQYF
TRBD1 | TRBJ1-1 | TRBV29-1 | few | TGCAGCGCTAGGGACAGGGGACTGACTGAAGCTTTCTTT | CSARDRGLTEAFF
TRBD2 | TRBJ2-5 | TRBV20-1 | NA | TGCAGTGCTAGAGATTTGGCGGGAGTAGGAGAGACCCAGTACTTC | CSARDLAGVGETQYF
TRBD2 | TRBJ2-1 | TRBV7-9 | NA | TGTGCCAGCAGCCCTCCTTATGCTAGCGGGACCAATGAGCAGTTCTTC | CASSPPYASGTNEQFF
NA | TRBJ1-2 | TRBV20-1 | NA | TGCAGTGCTGGTACGGGTCCATCCTATGGCTACACCTTC | CSAGTGPSYGYTF